Described below is a single TCR beta chain sequence and its context. Its specificity is unknown. The CDR3 sequence is 15 residues long. V dropped 4 bases and J dropped 6 bases, with 16 bases sitting between them. Germline values: CDR1 MNHEY, CDR2 SVGEGT. In TCRdb, the 5' RACE reads were re-called with MiXCR into one record per CDR3 protein. The repertoire has more than 500,000 distinct CDR3 sequences, 5.3% of them found once; the top ten carry 3% to 4.5%. This entry belongs to a study of CD8 T cells in ankylosing spondylitis. Study conclusions and caveats: It appeared that ankylosing spondylitis blood was characterized by a TCR beta motif of under ten highly homologous variants.

The clonotype comes from a male donor with ankylosing spondylitis. The chain employs TRBV6-2 or TRBV6-3 and TRBJ2-1, with D hard to call. Sequencing was performed on blood, either unsorted or a sorted T cell fraction (not recorded which). CDR3 nucleotides: TGTGCCAGCAGTTCGGCGGTAGGCCCTCTCAATGAGCAGTTCTTC. Amino acids: CASSSAVGPLNEQFF.